The clone carrying this T cell receptor (beta chain) was recorded a few times. For recovered donors of Cohort 3, there were two negative PCRs, clearance, or symptom resolution. Trimming shortened V by 6 bases and J by 3 bases, and 15 bases separated the two germline ends. Germline assignment: CDR1 SQVTM and CDR2 ANQGSEA. This CDR3 spans 13 amino acids. The data stem from a study of blood T cell repertoires in COVID-19. Study processing details: Scientists estimated how many nucleated cells there were by amplifying reference gene primers. The assay was immunoSEQ multiplex PCR, and TCRdb's table has in-frame clones only and misses some. V and J calls plus clone size are reproduced from that table; the DNA served to infer D and trimming. The sample consists of fewer than 450,000 clones, approximately 90% of them appearing once.

The specimen sequenced was PBMCs or T cells enriched from blood (not recorded which). The gene calls are TRBV29-1 and TRBJ2-7; possibly TRBD1 for D (6 bases). This receptor was obtained from a woman younger than 30 who had recovered from COVID-19. The CDR3 DNA is TGCAGCGTCCGCCGACAGGAGCTCTACGAGCAGTACTTC. Amino acids: CSVRRQELYEQYF.